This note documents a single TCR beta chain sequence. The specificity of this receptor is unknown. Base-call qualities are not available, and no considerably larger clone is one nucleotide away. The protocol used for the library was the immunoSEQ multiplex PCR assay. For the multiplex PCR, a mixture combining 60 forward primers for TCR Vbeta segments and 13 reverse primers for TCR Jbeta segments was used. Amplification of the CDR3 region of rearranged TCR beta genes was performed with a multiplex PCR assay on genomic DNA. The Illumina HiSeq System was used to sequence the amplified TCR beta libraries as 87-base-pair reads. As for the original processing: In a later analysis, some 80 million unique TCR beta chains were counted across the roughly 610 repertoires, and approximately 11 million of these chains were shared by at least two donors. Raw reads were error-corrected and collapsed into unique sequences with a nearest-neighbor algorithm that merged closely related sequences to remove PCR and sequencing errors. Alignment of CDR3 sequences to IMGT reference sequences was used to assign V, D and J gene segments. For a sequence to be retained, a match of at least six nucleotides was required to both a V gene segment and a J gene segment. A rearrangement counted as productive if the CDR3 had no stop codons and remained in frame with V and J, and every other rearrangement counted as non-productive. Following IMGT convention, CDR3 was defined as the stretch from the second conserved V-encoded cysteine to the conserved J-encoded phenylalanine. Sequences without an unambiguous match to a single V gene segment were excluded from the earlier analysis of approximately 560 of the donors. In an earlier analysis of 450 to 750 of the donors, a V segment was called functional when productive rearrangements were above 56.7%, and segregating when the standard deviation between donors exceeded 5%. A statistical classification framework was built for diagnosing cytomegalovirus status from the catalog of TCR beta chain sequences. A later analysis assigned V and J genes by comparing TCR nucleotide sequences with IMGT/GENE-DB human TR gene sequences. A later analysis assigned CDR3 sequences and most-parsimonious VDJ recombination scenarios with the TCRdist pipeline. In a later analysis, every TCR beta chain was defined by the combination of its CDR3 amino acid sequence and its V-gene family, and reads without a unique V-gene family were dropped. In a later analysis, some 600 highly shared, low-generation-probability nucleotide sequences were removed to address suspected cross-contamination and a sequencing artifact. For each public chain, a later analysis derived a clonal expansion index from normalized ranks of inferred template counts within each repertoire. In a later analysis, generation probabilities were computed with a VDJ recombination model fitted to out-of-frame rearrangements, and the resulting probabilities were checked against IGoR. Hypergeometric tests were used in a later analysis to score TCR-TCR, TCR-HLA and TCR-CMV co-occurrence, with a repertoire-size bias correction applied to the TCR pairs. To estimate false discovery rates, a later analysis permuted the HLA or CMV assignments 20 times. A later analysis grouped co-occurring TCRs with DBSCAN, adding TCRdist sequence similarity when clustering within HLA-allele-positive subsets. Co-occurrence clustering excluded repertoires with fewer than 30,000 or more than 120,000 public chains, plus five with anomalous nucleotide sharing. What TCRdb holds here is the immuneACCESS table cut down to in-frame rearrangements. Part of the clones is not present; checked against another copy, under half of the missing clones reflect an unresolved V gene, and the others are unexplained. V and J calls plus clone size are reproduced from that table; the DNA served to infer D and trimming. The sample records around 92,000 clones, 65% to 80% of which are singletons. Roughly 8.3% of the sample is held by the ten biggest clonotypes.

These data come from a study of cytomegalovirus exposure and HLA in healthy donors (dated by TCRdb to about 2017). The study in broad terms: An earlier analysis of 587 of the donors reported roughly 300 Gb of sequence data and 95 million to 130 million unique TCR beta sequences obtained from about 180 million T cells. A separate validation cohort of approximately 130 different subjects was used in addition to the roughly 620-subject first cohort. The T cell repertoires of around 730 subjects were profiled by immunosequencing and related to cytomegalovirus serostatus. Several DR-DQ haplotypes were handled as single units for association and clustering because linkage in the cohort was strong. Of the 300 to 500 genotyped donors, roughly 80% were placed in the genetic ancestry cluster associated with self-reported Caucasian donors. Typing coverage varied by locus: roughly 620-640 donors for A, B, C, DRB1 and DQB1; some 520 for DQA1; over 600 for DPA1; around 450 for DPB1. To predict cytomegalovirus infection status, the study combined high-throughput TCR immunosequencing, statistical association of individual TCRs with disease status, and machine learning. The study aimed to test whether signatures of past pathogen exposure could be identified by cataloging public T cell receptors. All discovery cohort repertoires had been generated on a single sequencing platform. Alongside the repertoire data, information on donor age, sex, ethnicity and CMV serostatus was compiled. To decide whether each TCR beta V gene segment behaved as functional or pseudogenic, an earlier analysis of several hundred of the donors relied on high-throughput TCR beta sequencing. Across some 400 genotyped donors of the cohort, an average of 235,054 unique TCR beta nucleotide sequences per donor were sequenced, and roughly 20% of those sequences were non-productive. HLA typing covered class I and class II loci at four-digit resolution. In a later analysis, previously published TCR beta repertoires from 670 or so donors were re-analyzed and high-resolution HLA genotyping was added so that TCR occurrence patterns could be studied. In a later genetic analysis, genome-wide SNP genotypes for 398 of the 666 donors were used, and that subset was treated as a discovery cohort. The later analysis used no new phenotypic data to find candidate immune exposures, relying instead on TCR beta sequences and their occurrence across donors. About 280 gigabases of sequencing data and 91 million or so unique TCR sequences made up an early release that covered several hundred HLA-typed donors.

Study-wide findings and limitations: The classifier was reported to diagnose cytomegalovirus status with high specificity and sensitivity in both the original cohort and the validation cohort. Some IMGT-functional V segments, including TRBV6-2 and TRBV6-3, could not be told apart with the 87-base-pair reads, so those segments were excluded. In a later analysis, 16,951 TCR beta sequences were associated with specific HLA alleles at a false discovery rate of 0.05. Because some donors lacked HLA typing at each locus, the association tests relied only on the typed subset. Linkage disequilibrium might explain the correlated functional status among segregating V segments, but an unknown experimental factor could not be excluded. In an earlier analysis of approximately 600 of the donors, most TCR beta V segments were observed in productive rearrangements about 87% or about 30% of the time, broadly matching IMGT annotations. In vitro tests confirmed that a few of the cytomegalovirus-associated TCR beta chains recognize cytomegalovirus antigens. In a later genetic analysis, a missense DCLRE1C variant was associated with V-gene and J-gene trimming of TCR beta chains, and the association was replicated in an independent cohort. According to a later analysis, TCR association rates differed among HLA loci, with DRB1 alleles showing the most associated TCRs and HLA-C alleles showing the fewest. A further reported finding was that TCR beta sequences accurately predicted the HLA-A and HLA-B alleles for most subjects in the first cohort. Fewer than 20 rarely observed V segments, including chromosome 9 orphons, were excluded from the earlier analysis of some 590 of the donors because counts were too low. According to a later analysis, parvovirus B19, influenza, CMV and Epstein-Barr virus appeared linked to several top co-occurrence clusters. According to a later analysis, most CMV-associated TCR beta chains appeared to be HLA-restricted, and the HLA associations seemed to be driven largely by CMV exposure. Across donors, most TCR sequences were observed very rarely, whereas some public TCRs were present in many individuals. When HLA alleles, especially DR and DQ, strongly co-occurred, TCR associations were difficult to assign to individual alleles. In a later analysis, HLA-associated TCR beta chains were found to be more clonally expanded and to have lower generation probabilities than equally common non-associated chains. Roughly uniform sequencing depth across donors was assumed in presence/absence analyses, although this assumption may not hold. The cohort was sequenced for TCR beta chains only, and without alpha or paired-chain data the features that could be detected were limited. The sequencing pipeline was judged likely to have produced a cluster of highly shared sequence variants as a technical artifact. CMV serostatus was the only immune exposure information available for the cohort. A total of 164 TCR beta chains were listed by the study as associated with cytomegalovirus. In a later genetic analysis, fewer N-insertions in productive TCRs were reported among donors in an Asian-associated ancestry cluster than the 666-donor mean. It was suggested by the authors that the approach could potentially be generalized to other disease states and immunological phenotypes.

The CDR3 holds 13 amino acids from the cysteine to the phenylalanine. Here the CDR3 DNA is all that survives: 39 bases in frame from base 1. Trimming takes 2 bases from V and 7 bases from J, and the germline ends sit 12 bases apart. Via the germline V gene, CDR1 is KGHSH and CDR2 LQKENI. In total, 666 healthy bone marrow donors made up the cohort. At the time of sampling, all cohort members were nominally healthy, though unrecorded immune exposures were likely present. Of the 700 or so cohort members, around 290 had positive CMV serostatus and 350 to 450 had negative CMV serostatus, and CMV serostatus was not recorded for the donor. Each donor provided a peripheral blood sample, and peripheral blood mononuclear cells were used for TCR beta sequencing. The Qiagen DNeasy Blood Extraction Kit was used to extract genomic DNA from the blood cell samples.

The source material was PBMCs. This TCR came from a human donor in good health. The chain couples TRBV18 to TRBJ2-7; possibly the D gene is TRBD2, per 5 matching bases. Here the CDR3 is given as CASSPGIRGEQYF. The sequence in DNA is TGTGCCAGCTCACCAGGGATACGCGGGGAGCAGTACTTC.